The 27 T cell receptor beta chains below all came from one sample that was sequenced in a study of radiotherapy plus CTLA-4 blockade in lung cancer. Sequenced by immunoSEQ multiplex PCR; TCRdb stores in-frame clones only, minus some. Among 90,000 to 100,000 clones listed, around 80% were seen once. Here the sequenced sample was peripheral blood, taken from a patient treated with radiotherapy plus ipilimumab. These receptors came from a human donor with non-small cell lung cancer that progressed on radiotherapy plus ipilimumab.

In DNA, the CDR3 is TGCGCCAGCAGCTTGGGTGAGGGGGCGGACACCGGGGAGCTGTTTTTT. Protein sequence: CASSLGEGADTGELFF. The chain carries TRBV5-1 and TRBJ2-2, with 7 positions matching TRBD1. V lost 0 bases and J lost 3; bases outside the gene matches: 5. Looked up from germline, CDR1 is SGHRS and CDR2 is YFSETQ. The CDR3 sequence is 16 residues long.

Details on this clone: Other DNA variants within this sample encode the same CDR3. The V gene is TRBV9, the J gene TRBJ2-1, with 11 bases lining up with TRBD2. The J segment lost 2 bases and the V segment lost 4 bases, leaving 5 bases of the junction unmatched. The germline gives CDR1 SGDLS, CDR2 YYNGEE. The CDR3 totals 16 residues. This CDR3 reads CASSPLAGGPYNEQFF. CDR3 DNA sequence: TGTGCCAGCAGCCCTCTAGCGGGAGGCCCCTACAATGAGCAGTTCTTC.

V gene TRBV5-1 combines with J gene TRBJ2-1; 11 positions match TRBD2. Germline V CDR1 and CDR2: SGHRS, YFSETQ. V was pared by 4 bases and J by 6 bases, with 3 bases of the junction left unmatched. This CDR3 contains 14 residues. The CDR3 DNA reads TGCGCCAGCAGCCAAGGGACTAGCGGCAATGAGCAGTTCTTC. Amino acids: CASSQGTSGNEQFF.

This clone has only one observation. The chain carries TRBV11-3 and TRBJ1-1, with D hard to call. CDR1 is SGHNT, CDR2 YENEEA, per germline. Trimming stripped 3 bases from V and 0 bases from J, with 8 bases between. The CDR3 length is 14 residues. CDR3 nucleotides: TGTGCCAGCAGCTTGGACGGGCTGAACACTGAAGCTTTCTTT. It translates to CASSLDGLNTEAFF.

J is TRBJ2-3 and V is TRBV4-1, with 7 bases fitting TRBD2. Germline-derived CDR1 and CDR2 are MGHRA and YSYEKL. The CDR3 is 17 residues long. V gave up 1 base and J gave up 4 bases; unmatched junction bases: 11. The CDR3 here is CASSQVSAGVGADTQYF. In DNA form, the CDR3 reads TGCGCCAGCAGCCAAGTAAGTGCGGGAGTCGGAGCAGATACGCAGTATTTT.

The genes are TRBV28 and TRBJ2-7; D possibly corresponds to TRBD1 (6 bases). CDR1 and CDR2 (germline): MDHEN, SYDVKM. This CDR3 region has 12 residues. Trimming left V 8 bases short and J 4 bases short, with 12 bases between. CDR3 protein: CASRQVNYEQYF. CDR3 in DNA: TGTGCCAGCCGACAGGTAAATTACGAGCAGTACTTC.

This chain links TRBV10-3 with TRBJ1-6, with 7 bases aligning to TRBD1. V shed 8 bases, J shed 9 bases, and the junction held 10 bases outside the gene matches. The CDR3 has 14 residues. Germline loops: CDR1 ENHRY, CDR2 SYGVKD. The CDR3 DNA reads TGTGCCATCGGTGCCGGGACAGTACGTTCACCCCTCCACTTT. Translating it yields CAIGAGTVRSPLHF.

This sequence joins TRBV7-6 and TRBJ2-5, with 8 bases fitting TRBD2. The CDR3 length is 14 residues. Germline V lookup: CDR1 SGHVS, CDR2 FNYEAQ. The ends lost 0 bases at V and 5 bases at J; junction bases unmatched: 2. The DNA for the CDR3 is TGTGCCAGCAGCTTAGCTAGCGGGGCGGAGACCCAGTACTTC. It specifies CASSLASGAETQYF. The full variable domain, with the rest looked up from reference TRBV7-6 and TRBJ2-5, is GAGVSQSPRYKVTKRGQDVALRCDPISGHVSLYWYRQALGQGPEFLTYFNYEAQQDKSGLPNDRFSAERPEGSISTLTIQRTEQRDSAMYRCASSLASGAETQYFGPGTRLLVL.

This chain uses TRBV7-8 with TRBJ2-1; 12 nucleotides agree with TRBD2. V dropped 5 bases and J dropped 0; count of bases not matched to a gene: 11. Germline V gene sequence: CDR1 SGHVS, CDR2 FQNEAQ. The CDR3 sequence is 19 residues long. The CDR3, as DNA: TGTGCCAGCAGCCAATCGACTAGCGGGGGCGTGGCCTCCTACAATGAGCAGTTCTTC. Translation: CASSQSTSGGVASYNEQFF.

The rearrangement uses TRBV30 and TRBJ1-1; D is unclear. The CDR3 spans 15 residues. Trimming shortened V by 2 bases and J by 7 bases, and 20 bases separated the two germline ends. In germline, CDR1 is GTSNPN, CDR2 SVGIG (reference sequence). CDR3 region: CAWSTQVGSGREAFF. As DNA, the CDR3 is TGTGCCTGGAGTACCCAGGTCGGGTCGGGTCGTGAAGCTTTCTTT.

The rearrangement joins TRBV6-1 to TRBJ2-1; D not resolved. Germline V gene sequence: CDR1 MNHNS, CDR2 SASEGT. There are 12 residues in the CDR3. Trimming cost V 2 bases and J 9 bases, with 8 bases left between them. CDR3 coding DNA: TGTGCCAGCAGTGAATCAGTCGGTGAGCAGTTCTTC. Protein product: CASSESVGEQFF.

This sequence joins TRBV15 and TRBJ2-5; 8 nucleotides agree with TRBD1. Germline V gives CDR1 LNHNV, CDR2 YYDKDF (reference sequence). The CDR3 is 16 amino acids. The V segment lost 3 bases and the J segment 5 bases; nucleotides outside the gene matches: 11. The CDR3 sequence: CATSRAGQGFGETQYF. The CDR3 region has the DNA TGTGCCACCAGCAGGGCTGGACAGGGTTTTGGGGAGACCCAGTACTTC.

The chain carries TRBV6-5 and TRBJ2-7, with a weak D call TRBD2 (5 bases). This CDR3 spans 14 amino acids. The germline CDR1 and CDR2 sequences are MNHEY and SVGAGI. Trimming shortened V by 8 bases and J by 3 bases, and 17 bases separated the two germline ends. The CDR3 region is CASGAALALYEQYF. CDR3 nucleotides: TGTGCCAGCGGAGCGGCCTTGGCCCTCTACGAGCAGTACTTC.

V usage is TRBV28 and J usage is TRBJ1-1; D may be TRBD1 (5 bases). Germline-derived CDR1 and CDR2 are MDHEN and SYDVKM. The CDR3 has 14 amino acids. V was cut by 6 bases and J by 1 base, with 12 bases left in between. The CDR3 protein is CASSLSRENTEAFF. The CDR3 bases are TGTGCCAGCAGCCTTAGCAGGGAGAACACTGAAGCTTTCTTT.

The gene calls are TRBV6-1 and TRBJ1-5, with D unresolved. V dropped 4 bases and J dropped 8 bases, with 18 bases sitting between them. There are 15 residues in the CDR3. The germline V gene has CDR1 MNHNS and CDR2 SASEGT. CDR3 bases: TGTGCCAGCAGTGCACTTGAAGGTCCCTGGGAGCCCCAGCATTTT. It is translated as CASSALEGPWEPQHF.

V and J are TRBV28 and TRBJ2-7, with 7 bases matching TRBD1. The length of the CDR3 is 16 residues. Germline V gene lookup returns CDR1 MDHEN and CDR2 SYDVKM. V lost 2 bases and J lost 9; bases outside the gene matches: 16. DNA of the CDR3: TGTGCCAGCAGTTTAGGGACAGATCCTTCAGCGCCCAGGCAGTACGTC. It codes for CASSLGTDPSAPRQYV.

The chain joins TRBV19 to TRBJ2-7; 11 bases match TRBD1. The CDR3 consists of 17 residues. The V gene end was trimmed by 2 bases and the J gene end by 6 bases; junction bases not matched to a gene: 12. From germline, CDR1 is LNHDA and CDR2 SQIVND (reference sequence). CDR3 bases: TGTGCCAGTAGTATAAGGCCGAGGGGACAGGGGGAGAGCGAGCAGTACTTC. Translating it yields CASSIRPRGQGESEQYF.

The rearrangement uses TRBV4-1 and TRBJ2-7; 11 bases agree with TRBD2. The germline V gene has CDR1 MGHRA and CDR2 YSYEKL. V lost 3 bases and J lost 4; bases outside the gene matches: 11. The CDR3 loop spans 17 amino acids. The CDR3 protein is CASSQVTGLAVKYEQYF. DNA of the CDR3: TGCGCCAGCAGCCAGGTTACGGGACTAGCGGTAAAGTACGAGCAGTACTTC.

The rearrangement links TRBV27 to TRBJ1-2; D may be TRBD1 (6 bases). The V gene lost 7 bases and the J gene lost 8 bases, with 17 bases spanning the gap. Germline lookup yields CDR1 MNHEY and CDR2 SMNVEV (reference sequence). This CDR3 region has 13 residues. The DNA of the CDR3 is TGTGCCAGCATGAGAGGGGGAGACGGCGGCTACACCTTC. It translates to CASMRGGDGGYTF.

V and J are TRBV27 and TRBJ2-1, with D possibly TRBD2 on 6 matching bases. This CDR3 has 14 residues. V gave up 6 bases and J gave up 3 bases, with 12 bases separating them. Germline CDR1 is MNHEY and CDR2 is SMNVEV (reference sequence). The CDR3 coding sequence is TGTGCCAGCAGGGGGCACGGGAGCTACAATGAGCAGTTCTTC. Its translation is CASRGHGSYNEQFF.

This clone was seen only once. V is TRBV28 and J is TRBJ2-7, with 7 bases identical to TRBD1. Germline V gene sequence: CDR1 MDHEN, CDR2 SYDVKM. This CDR3 contains 14 residues. The ends lost 3 bases at V and 2 bases at J; junction bases unmatched: 4. The CDR3 here is CASSLGQGAYEQYF. As DNA, the CDR3 is TGTGCCAGCAGTTTGGGTCAGGGGGCCTACGAGCAGTACTTC.

The genes are TRBV6-1 and TRBJ2-3; 9 bases are shared with TRBD2. Germline V gene lookup returns CDR1 MNHNS and CDR2 SASEGT. The CDR3 is made up of 15 amino acids. J was trimmed by 2 bases and V by 6 bases; bases with no gene match: 6. CDR3 DNA sequence: TGTGCCAGCAGGGCCGCTAGCGGGATCACAGATACGCAGTATTTT. Translating it yields CASRAASGITDTQYF.

This chain links TRBV29-1 with TRBJ2-2, with D possibly being TRBD2 (6 bases). V lost 4 bases, J lost 5 bases, and 8 bases lay in between. This CDR3 has 12 amino acids. Germline assignment: CDR1 SQVTM and CDR2 ANQGSEA. The CDR3 is CSVGRGTGELFF. The CDR3 coding sequence is TGCAGCGTTGGACGGGGGACCGGGGAGCTGTTTTTT.

This clone was detected a few times. The chain links TRBV15 to TRBJ2-3; 9 bases map to TRBD1. Germline V gene lookup returns CDR1 LNHNV and CDR2 YYDKDF (reference sequence). The ends lost 0 bases at V and 4 bases at J; junction bases unmatched: 5. CDR3 length equals 16 residues. CDR3 sequence: CATSREGTGRSDTQYF. Here the CDR3 DNA reads TGTGCCACCAGCAGAGAGGGGACAGGGCGGTCAGATACGCAGTATTTT.

The rearrangement joins TRBV7-6 to TRBJ2-7; D remains ambiguous. The CDR3 loop spans 14 amino acids. The germline V gene has CDR1 SGHVS and CDR2 FNYEAQ. The ends were cut back, 4 bases at V and 4 bases at J, with 14 bases in the middle. The CDR3 bases are TGTGCCAGCAGCTCCCTCGACGGTTCGTACGAGCAGTACTTC. Amino acid sequence: CASSSLDGSYEQYF. Full variable domain (rest looked up from reference TRBV7-6 and TRBJ2-7): GAGVSQSPRYKVTKRGQDVALRCDPISGHVSLYWYRQALGQGPEFLTYFNYEAQQDKSGLPNDRFSAERPEGSISTLTIQRTEQRDSAMYRCASSSLDGSYEQYFGPGTRLTVT.

The chain recombines TRBV7-2 with TRBJ2-2; weak D call: TRBD2 (5 bases). Germline lookup yields CDR1 SGHTA and CDR2 FQGNSA. The germline V and J ends were trimmed by 0 bases and 1 base, with 6 bases remaining between them. CDR3 size: 15 residues. CDR3 residues: CASSLASGNTGELFF. The CDR3 region has the DNA TGTGCCAGCAGCTTAGCCAGCGGGAACACCGGGGAGCTGTTTTTT.

The chain carries TRBV6-6 and TRBJ2-7, with D unclear. The CDR3 sequence is 13 residues long. Trimming removed 10 bases from V and 0 bases from J, with 13 bases in between. Germline V lookup: CDR1 MNHNY, CDR2 SVGAGI (reference sequence). The CDR3 DNA follows: TGTGCCACGTCGAGCGTCAACTCCTACGAGCAGTACTTC. This gives the protein CATSSVNSYEQYF.